The T cell receptor (beta chain) described here comes from a study of metastatic and nonmetastatic thyroid tumors. V trimming: 6 bases; J trimming: 0 bases; junction bases outside the gene matches: 8. The CDR3 is 15 amino acids. Germline loops: CDR1 DFQATT, CDR2 SNEGSKA (reference sequence). This clone was detected many times. Thyroid surgery was preceded by no treatment in any patient. Per the original data handling: CDR3 differences across clinicopathological groups were used to build a distant-metastasis classifier for papillary thyroid cancer. TCRdb re-analyzed the PCR reads through MiXCR. TCRdb, not the authors, supplied the V and J calls. The data show tens of thousands of clones, more than 20% seen once.

The sequenced sample consisted of blood. The TCR sequence derives from a male donor with papillary thyroid cancer or a benign thyroid nodule (not recorded which). Some clones in this sample may be carry-over from other donors' samples. The rearrangement uses TRBV20-1 and TRBJ1-1, with TRBD1 matching 9 bases. CDR3 sequence: CSALRTGAMNTEAFF. The CDR3 bases are TGCAGTGCACTTCGGACAGGGGCCATGAACACTGAAGCTTTCTTT.